This T cell receptor (beta chain) originates from a study of early T cells in non-severe SARS-CoV-2 infection. Overall study findings and caveats: Matching results from VDJdb favored anti-spike CD8 responses, leaving private and CD4 specificities undetected.

The CDR3 sequence is 11 residues long. Germline V gene data show CDR1 as DFQATT and CDR2 as SNEGSKA (reference sequence). This clonotype was recorded at least ten times. Antigen specificity is unknown. Its ends do not fully match the called genes, so a read error is possible. Individual cDNA molecules each received unique molecular identifiers attached to them. TCRdb re-called the 5' RACE reads with MiXCR, one entry per CDR3 protein. This sample has approximately 50,000 distinct CDR3 sequences, with roughly 8.2% found just once. V and J are TRBV20-1 and TRBJ2-7; 7 positions agree with TRBD1. The receptor comes from an adult who was a healthcare worker with PCR-confirmed SARS-CoV-2 infection or an uninfected control (not recorded which). Specimen: whole blood. In DNA form, the CDR3 reads TGCAGTGCTAGAGTTAGGGACAGCACGATATTC. Residues: CSARVRDSTIF.